This T cell receptor (beta chain) derives from a study of T cell changes during pregnancy in multiple sclerosis. Clones were sequenced by immunoSEQ multiplex PCR, and TCRdb holds only the in-frame ones, with some missing. The table includes about 31,000 clones, over 75% detected once. Sequences were derived from CD8+ T cells from peripheral blood mononuclear cells, sampled in the second trimester of pregnancy. This receptor was taken from a female donor with multiple sclerosis, enrolled in a pregnancy study.

CDR3 nucleotides: TGTGCCAGCAGTGACCACAGGGGGCTGTTCGGCTACACCTTC. This encodes CASSDHRGLFGYTF. The genes are TRBV27 and TRBJ1-2, with 9 bases aligning to TRBD1. Germline V gene lookup returns CDR1 MNHEY and CDR2 SMNVEV (reference sequence). The trim removed 5 bases at V and 8 bases at J, leaving 9 bases unmatched. This CDR3 is built from 14 residues.